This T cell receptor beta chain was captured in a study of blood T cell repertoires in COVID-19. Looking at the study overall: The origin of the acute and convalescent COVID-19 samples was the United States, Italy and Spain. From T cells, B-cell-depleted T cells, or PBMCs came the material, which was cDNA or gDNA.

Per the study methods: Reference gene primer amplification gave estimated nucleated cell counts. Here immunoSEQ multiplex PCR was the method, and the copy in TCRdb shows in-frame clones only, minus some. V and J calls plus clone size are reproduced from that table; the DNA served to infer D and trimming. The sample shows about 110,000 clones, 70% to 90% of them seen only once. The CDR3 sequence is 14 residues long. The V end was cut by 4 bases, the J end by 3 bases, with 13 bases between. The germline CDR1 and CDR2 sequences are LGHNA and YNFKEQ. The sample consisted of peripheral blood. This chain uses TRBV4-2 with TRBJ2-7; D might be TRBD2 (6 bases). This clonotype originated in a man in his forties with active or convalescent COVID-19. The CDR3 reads CASSPDGRRYEQYF. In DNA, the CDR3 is TGTGCCAGCAGCCCCGACGGGAGACGCTACGAGCAGTACTTC.